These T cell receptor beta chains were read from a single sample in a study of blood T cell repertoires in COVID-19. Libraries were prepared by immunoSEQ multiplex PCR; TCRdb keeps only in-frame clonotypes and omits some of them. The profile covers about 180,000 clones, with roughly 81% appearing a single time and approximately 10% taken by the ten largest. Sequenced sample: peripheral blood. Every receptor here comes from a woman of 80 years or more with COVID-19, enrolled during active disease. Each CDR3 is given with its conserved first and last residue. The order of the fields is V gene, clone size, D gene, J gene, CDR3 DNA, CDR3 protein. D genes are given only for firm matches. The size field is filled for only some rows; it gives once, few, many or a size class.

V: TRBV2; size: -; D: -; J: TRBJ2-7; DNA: TGTGCCAGCGCTGGTAGCGGCTCCTACGAGCAGTACTTC; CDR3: CASAGSGSYEQYF
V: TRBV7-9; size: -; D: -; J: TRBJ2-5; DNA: TGTGCCAGCAGCTTAGGCGGGTACCAAGAGACCCAGTACTTC; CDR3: CASSLGGYQETQYF
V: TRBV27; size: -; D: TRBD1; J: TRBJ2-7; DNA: TGTGCCAGCAGTCCCAGGGGGCGATTCAAGCAGAACGAGCAGTACTTC; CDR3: CASSPRGRFKQNEQYF
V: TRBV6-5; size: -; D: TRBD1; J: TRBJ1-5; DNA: TGTGCCACCCTTGGACAGGGTCGGCGCAATCAGCCCCAGCATTTT; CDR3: CATLGQGRRNQPQHF
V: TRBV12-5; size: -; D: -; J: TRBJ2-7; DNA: TGTGCTAGTGGTTTTGCAGGGCCCCTCTACGAGCAGTACTTC; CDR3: CASGFAGPLYEQYF
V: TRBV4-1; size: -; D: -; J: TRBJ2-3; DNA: TGCGCCAGCAGCCAAGGACTACTCACAGATACGCAGTATTTT; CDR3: CASSQGLLTDTQYF
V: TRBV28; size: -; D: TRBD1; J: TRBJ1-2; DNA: TGTGCCAGCAGCCGACAGGGTTTCCTACTATATGGCTACACCTTC; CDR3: CASSRQGFLLYGYTF
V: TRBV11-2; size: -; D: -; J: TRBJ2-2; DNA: TGTGCCAGCAGCTTAGTTTATAGCCGTCCACTCACCGGGGAGCTGTTTTTT; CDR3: CASSLVYSRPLTGELFF
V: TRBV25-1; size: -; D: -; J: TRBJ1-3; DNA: TGTGCCAGCAGTGGGACACTTCTCGCTGGAAACACCATATATTTT; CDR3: CASSGTLLAGNTIYF
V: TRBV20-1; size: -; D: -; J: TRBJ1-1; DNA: TGCAGTGCTAGTACCAGGAAGGATGAAGCTTTCTTT; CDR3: CSASTRKDEAFF
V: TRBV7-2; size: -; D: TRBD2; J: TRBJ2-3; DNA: TGTGCCAGCTGTCTAGCGGGGGCGGGGGATACGCAGTATTTT; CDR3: CASCLAGAGDTQYF
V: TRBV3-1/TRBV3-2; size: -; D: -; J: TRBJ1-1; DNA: TGTGCCAGCAGCCAACAACCAGAAGGGGCGCTCTCTGAAGCTTTCTTT; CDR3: CASSQQPEGALSEAFF
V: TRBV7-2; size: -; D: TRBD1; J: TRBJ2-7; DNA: TGTGCCAGCAGCTCCACGACAGGGGCCTACGAGCAGTACTTC; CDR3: CASSSTTGAYEQYF
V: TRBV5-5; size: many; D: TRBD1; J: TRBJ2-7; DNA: TGTGCCAGCAGCTCGAGACAGGGGGCCTACGAGCAGTACTTC; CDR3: CASSSRQGAYEQYF
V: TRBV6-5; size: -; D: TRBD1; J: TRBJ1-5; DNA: TGTGCCAGCAGCACCCGGGACAGGGGGTATCAGCCCCAGCATTTT; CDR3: CASSTRDRGYQPQHF
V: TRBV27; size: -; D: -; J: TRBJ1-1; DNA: TGTGCCAGCAGTAAAGAGAAACAGGCTTTCTTT; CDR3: CASSKEKQAFF
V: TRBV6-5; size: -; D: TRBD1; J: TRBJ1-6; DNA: TGTGCCAGCAGGGACAGGGGTTCACCCCTCCACTTT; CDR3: CASRDRGSPLHF
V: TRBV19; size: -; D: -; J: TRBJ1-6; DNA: TGTGCCAGTAGTCCTACGGGGGGCGAATCACCCCTCCACTTT; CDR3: CASSPTGGESPLHF
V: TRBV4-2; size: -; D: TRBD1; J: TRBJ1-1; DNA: TGTGCCAGCAGCCAACCCGACAGGGGCACTGAAGCTTTCTTT; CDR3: CASSQPDRGTEAFF
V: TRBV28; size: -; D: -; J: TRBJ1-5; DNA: TGTGCCAGCAGTTCGTCCACCCCCGGTCCCCTCCAGCATTTT; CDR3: CASSSSTPGPLQHF
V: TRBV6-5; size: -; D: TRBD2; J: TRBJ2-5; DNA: TGTGCCAGCAGCCCCGGGGGGGGATCAGAGACCCAGTACTTC; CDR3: CASSPGGGSETQYF
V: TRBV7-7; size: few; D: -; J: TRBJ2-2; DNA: TGTGCCAGCAGCTTAGGGGCAGCGAACACCGGGGAGCTGTTTTTT; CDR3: CASSLGAANTGELFF
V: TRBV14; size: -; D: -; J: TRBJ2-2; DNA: TGTGCCAGCAGCCCCAGGACAGCGTACACCGGGGAGCTGTTTTTT; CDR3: CASSPRTAYTGELFF
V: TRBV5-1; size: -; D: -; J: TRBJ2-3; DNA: TGCGCCAGCAGCTTCCAGGGGCAGGTAGATACGCAGTATTTT; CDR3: CASSFQGQVDTQYF
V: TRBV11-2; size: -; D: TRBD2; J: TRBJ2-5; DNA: TGTGCCAGCAGCTTAGATGCGGGGGAGTGGGTCGGGACCCAGTACTTC; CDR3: CASSLDAGEWVGTQYF
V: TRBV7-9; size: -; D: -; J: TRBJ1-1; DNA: TGTGCCAGCAGCCCCGAACAGGGCCTGAACACTGAAGCTTTCTTT; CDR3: CASSPEQGLNTEAFF
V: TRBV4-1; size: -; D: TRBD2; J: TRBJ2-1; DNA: TGCGCCAGCAGCCAGACCCTCACGGGGCTAGCGGGGCATTTAAGCTCCTACAATGAGCAGTTCTTC; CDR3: CASSQTLTGLAGHLSSYNEQFF
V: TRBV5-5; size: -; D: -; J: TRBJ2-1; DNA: TGTGCCAGCAGCTTAATCAGCGGCGCCTACAATGAGCAGTTCTTC; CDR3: CASSLISGAYNEQFF
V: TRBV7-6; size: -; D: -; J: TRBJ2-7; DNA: TGTGCCAGCAGCTTAGCTGTAGGGGACTACGAGCAGTACTTC; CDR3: CASSLAVGDYEQYF
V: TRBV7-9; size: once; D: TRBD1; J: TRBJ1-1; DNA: TGTGCCAGCAGCGGGACAGTCAACACTGAAGCTTTCTTT; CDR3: CASSGTVNTEAFF
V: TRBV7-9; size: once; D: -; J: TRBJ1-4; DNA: TGTGCCAGCAGCCAAGAGAGTTGGGACTATAATGAAAAACTGTTTTTT; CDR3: CASSQESWDYNEKLFF
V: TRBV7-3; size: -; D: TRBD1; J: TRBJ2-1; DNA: TGTGCCAGCAGCTCTTGGACAGGCGGTGAGCAGTTCTTC; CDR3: CASSSWTGGEQFF
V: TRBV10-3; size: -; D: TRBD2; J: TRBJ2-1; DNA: TGTGCCATCAGTGAGTCGGGACTAGCGGGGGCTGAGCAGTTCTTC; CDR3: CAISESGLAGAEQFF
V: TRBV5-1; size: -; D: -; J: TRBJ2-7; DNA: TGCGCCAGCAGCGCGCAGGGGCGGTTCAAGTACGAGCAGTACTTC; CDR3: CASSAQGRFKYEQYF
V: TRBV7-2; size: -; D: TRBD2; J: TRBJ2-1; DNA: TGTGCCAGCAGTCTAGCGGGGAGCTCCTACAATGAGCAGTTCTTC; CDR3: CASSLAGSSYNEQFF
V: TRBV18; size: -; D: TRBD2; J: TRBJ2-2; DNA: TGTGCCAGCTCACCGACCTTGGCGGGAGCCGGCGGGGAGCTGTTTTTT; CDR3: CASSPTLAGAGGELFF
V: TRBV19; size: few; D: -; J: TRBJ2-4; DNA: TGTGCCAGTAGTACGATCCCCGAGGAGGGAAACATTCAGTACTTC; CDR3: CASSTIPEEGNIQYF
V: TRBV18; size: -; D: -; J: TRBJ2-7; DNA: TGTGCCAGCTCACCGTCGAGCAACCGCCATGGCGAGCAGTACTTC; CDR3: CASSPSSNRHGEQYF
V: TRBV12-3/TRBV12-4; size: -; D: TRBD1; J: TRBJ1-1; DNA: TGTGCCAGCACCAGACAGGGGGGAACTGAAGCTTTCTTT; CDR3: CASTRQGGTEAFF
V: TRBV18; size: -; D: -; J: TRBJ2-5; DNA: TGTGCCAGCTCACCGACGGCGGGCCGAGAGACCCAGTACTTC; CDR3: CASSPTAGRETQYF
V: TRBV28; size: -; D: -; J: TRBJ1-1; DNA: TGTGCCAGCAGCCGTAGCTTCACTGAAGCTTTCTTT; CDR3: CASSRSFTEAFF
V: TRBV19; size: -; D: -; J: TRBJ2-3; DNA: TGTGCCAGTAGTATAGAGGGAGATCGTACAGATACGCAGTATTTT; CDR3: CASSIEGDRTDTQYF
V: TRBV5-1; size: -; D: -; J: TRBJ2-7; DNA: TGCGCCAGCAGCTCGGCGGTTGGGTCCTACGAGCAGTACTTC; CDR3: CASSSAVGSYEQYF
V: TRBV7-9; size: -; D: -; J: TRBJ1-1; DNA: TGTGCCAGCAGCCCTACGAGGACAGAAGAAGCTTTCTTT; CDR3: CASSPTRTEEAFF
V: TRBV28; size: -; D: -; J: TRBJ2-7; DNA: TGTGCCAGCAGTTTTAGTACCTTGAGCCTCTCCTACGAGCAGTACTTC; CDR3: CASSFSTLSLSYEQYF
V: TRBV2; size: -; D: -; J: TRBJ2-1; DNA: TGTGCCAGCTCAACCAGGGGAACCTACAATGAGCAGTTCTTC; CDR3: CASSTRGTYNEQFF
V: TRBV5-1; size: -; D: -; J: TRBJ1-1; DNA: TGCGCCAGCAGCCCGGAGCGAGCGCCTGAAGCTTTCTTT; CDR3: CASSPERAPEAFF
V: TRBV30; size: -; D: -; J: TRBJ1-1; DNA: TGTGCCTGGAGGAGATTAGCGAGCACTGAAGCTTTCTTT; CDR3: CAWRRLASTEAFF
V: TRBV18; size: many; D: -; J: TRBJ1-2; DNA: TGTGCCAGCTCACCAACGACACTAGACCTTAACTATGGCTACACCTTC; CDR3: CASSPTTLDLNYGYTF